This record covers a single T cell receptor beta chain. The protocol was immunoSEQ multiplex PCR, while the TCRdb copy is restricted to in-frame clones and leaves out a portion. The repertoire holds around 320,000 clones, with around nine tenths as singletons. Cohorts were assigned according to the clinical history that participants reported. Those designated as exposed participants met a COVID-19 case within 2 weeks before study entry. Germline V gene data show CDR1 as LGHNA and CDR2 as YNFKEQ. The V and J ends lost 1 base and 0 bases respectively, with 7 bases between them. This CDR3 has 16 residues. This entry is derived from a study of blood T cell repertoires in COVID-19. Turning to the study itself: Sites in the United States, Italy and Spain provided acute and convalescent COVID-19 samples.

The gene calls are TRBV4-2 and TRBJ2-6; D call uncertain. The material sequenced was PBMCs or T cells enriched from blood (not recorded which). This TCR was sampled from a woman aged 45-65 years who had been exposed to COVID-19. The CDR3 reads CASSQVGNSGANVLTF. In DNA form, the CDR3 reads TGTGCCAGCAGCCAAGTGGGCAACTCTGGGGCCAACGTCCTGACTTTC.